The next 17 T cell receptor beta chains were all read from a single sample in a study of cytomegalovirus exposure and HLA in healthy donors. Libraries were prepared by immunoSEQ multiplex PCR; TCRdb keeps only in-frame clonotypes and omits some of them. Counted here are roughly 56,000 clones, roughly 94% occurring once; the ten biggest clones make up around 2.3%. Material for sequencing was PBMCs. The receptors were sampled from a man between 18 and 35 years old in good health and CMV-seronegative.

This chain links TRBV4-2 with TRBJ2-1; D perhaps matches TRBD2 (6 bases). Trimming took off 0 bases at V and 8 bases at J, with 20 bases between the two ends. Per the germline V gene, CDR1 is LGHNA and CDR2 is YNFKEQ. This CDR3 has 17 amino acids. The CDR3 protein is CASSQDIGTRPDDEQFF. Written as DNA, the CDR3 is TGTGCCAGCAGCCAAGATATCGGGACTCGCCCTGACGATGAGCAGTTCTTC.

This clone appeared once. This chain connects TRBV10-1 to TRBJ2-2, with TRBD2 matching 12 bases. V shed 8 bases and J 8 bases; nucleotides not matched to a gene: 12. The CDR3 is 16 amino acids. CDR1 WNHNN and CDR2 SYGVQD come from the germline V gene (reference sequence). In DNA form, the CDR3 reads TGCGCCAGCGGCGATACTAGCGGGAGGTCTGCTGGGGAGCTGTTTTTT. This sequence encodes CASGDTSGRSAGELFF.

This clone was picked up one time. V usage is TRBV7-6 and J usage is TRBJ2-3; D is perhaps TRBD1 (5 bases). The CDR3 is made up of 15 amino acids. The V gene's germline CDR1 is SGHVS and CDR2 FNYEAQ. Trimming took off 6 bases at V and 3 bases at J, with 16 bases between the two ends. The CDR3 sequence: CASSSGRARTDTQYF. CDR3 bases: TGTGCCAGCAGTTCCGGCAGGGCCCGAACAGATACGCAGTATTTT. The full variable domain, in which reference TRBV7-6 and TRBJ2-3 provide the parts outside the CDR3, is GAGVSQSPRYKVTKRGQDVALRCDPISGHVSLYWYRQALGQGPEFLTYFNYEAQQDKSGLPNDRFSAERPEGSISTLTIQRTEQRDSAMYRCASSSGRARTDTQYFGPGTRLTVL.

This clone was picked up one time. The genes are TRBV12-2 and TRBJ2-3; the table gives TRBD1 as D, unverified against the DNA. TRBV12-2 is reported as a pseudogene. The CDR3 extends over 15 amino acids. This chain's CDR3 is CASRLNIPPTDTQYF. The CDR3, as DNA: TGTGCAAGTCGCTTAAACATACCCCCGACAGATACGCAGTATTTT.

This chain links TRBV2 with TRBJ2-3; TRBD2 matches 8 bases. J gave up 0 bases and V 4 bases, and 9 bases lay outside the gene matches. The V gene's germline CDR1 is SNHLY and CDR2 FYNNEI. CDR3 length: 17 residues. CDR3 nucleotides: TGTGCCAGCAGTGCTTCCCGCGCTAGCGGGAGCACAGATACGCAGTATTTT. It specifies CASSASRASGSTDTQYF.

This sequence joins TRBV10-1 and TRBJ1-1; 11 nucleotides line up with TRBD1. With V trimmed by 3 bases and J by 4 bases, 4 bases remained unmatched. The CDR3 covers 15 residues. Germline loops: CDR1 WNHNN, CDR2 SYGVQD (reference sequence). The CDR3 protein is CASSDGDRGGTEAFF. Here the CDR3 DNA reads TGCGCCAGCAGTGATGGGGACAGGGGGGGCACTGAAGCTTTCTTT.

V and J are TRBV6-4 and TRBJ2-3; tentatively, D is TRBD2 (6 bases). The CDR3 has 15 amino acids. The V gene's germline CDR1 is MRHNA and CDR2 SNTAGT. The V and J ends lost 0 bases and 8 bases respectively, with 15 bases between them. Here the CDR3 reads CASSDSGEAGGTQYF. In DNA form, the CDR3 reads TGTGCCAGCAGTGACTCCGGGGAGGCCGGGGGTACGCAGTATTTT.

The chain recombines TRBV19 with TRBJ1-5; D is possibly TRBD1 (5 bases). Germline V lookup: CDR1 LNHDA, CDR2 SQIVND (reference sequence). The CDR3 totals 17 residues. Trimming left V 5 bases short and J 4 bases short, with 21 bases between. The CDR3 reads CASSPQKGRGGNQPQHF. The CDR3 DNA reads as TGTGCCAGTAGTCCTCAAAAGGGAAGGGGAGGAAATCAGCCCCAGCATTTT.

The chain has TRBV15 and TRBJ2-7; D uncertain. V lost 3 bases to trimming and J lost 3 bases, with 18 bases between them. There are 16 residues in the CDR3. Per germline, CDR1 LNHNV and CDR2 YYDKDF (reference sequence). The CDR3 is CATSSVSSSLFYEQYF. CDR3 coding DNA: TGTGCCACCAGCAGTGTAAGTTCGAGTCTTTTCTACGAGCAGTACTTC. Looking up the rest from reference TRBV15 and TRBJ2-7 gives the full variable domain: DAMVIQNPRYQVTQFGKPVTLSCSQTLNHNVMYWYQQKSSQAPKLLFHYYDKDFNNEADTPDNFQSRRPNTSFCFLDIRSPGLGDTAMYLCATSSVSSSLFYEQYFGPGTRLTVT.

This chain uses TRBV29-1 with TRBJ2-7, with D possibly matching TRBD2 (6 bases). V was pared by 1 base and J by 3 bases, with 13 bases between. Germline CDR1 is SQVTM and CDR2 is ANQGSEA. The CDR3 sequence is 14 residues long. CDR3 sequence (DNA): TGCAGCGTTGAAGGTCTCGGGGGTAACTACGAGCAGTACTTC. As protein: CSVEGLGGNYEQYF.

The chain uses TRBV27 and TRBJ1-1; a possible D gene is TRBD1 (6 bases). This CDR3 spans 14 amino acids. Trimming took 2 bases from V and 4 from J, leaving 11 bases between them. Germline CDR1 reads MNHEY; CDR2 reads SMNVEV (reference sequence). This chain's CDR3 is CASSLRGGSTEAFF. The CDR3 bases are TGTGCCAGCAGTTTAAGGGGGGGGAGCACTGAAGCTTTCTTT.

CDR3 sequence reads: CASSLAEPGQYNEQFF. CDR3 bases: TGTGCCAGCAGTTTAGCTGAACCGGGACAGTACAATGAGCAGTTCTTC. The chain uses TRBV28 and TRBJ2-1; 7 positions agree with TRBD1. The V and J ends lost 2 bases and 4 bases, in that order; junction bases with no gene match: 8. This CDR3 region has 16 residues. Germline V CDR1 and CDR2: MDHEN, SYDVKM.

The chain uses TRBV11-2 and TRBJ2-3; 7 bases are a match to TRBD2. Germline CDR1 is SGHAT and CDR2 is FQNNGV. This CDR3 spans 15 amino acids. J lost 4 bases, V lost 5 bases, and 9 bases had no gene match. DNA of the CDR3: TGTGCCAGCAGCGTCACGAGCCGGGGGGCAGATACGCAGTATTTT. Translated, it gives CASSVTSRGADTQYF.

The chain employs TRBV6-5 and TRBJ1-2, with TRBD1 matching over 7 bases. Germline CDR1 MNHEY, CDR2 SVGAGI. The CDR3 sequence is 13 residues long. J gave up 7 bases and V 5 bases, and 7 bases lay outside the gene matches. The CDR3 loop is CASSPDRISGYTF. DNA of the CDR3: TGTGCCAGCAGTCCGGACAGGATTAGTGGCTACACCTTC.

The DNA for the CDR3 is TGTGCCAGCAGCCAAGAAACTGCGGGATACCAGCCCCAGCATTTT. Translated: CASSQETAGYQPQHF. The chain couples TRBV4-2 to TRBJ1-5; D call uncertain. The CDR3 sequence is 15 residues long. Germline V lookup: CDR1 LGHNA, CDR2 YNFKEQ. V was pared by 0 bases and J by 7 bases, with 13 bases between.

CDR3 amino acids: CSVEDGGPPYEQYF. The DNA of the CDR3 is TGCAGCGTTGAAGACGGGGGGCCCCCCTACGAGCAGTACTTC. This chain links TRBV29-1 with TRBJ2-7; tentative D call: TRBD2 (7 bases). This CDR3 has 14 amino acids. CDR1 and CDR2 from the germline V gene are SQVTM and ANQGSEA. Trimming removed 0 bases at V and 2 bases at J, with 11 bases between.

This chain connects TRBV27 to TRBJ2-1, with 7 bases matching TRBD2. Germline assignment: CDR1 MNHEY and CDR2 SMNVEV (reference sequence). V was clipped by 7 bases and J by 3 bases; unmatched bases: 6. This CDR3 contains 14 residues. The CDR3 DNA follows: TGTGCCAGCAAGGCGGGAGCGGGCTACAATGAGCAGTTCTTC. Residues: CASKAGAGYNEQFF.